This T cell receptor (beta chain) was identified in a study of T-cell memory formation after mild COVID-19. Study conclusions and caveats: Second-wave clones peaking on day 37 lacked confirmed SARS-CoV-2 specificity. Cross-reactive memory seemingly joined, as some responding clones were found in pre-infection memory.

Constant-segment primers and 5'RACE yielded cDNA libraries for TCR alpha and TCR beta, each carrying sample barcodes and UMIs. TCRdb passed the 5' RACE reads through MiXCR, listing each CDR3 protein once. The table shows roughly 280,000 distinct CDR3 sequences, with roughly 15% occurring only once. This clonotype turned up a few times. Its antigen remains unknown. Germline-derived CDR1 and CDR2 are MNHEY and SVGEGT. V trimming: 4 bases; J trimming: 1 base; junction bases outside the gene matches: 4. The CDR3 has 15 residues. Sequenced: PBMCs or a T cell subset sorted from them (not recorded which). The chain combines TRBV6-2 or TRBV6-3 with TRBJ1-5; 7 nucleotides align to TRBD1. The sequence was obtained from a man between 18 and 29 years old who had mild COVID-19 (a few samples of this study predate the infection). Cell type and time point are not known. CDR3 nucleotide sequence: TGTGCCAGCAGTTCGGACAGGACCAGCAATCAGCCCCAGCATTTT. It yields the protein CASSSDRTSNQPQHF.